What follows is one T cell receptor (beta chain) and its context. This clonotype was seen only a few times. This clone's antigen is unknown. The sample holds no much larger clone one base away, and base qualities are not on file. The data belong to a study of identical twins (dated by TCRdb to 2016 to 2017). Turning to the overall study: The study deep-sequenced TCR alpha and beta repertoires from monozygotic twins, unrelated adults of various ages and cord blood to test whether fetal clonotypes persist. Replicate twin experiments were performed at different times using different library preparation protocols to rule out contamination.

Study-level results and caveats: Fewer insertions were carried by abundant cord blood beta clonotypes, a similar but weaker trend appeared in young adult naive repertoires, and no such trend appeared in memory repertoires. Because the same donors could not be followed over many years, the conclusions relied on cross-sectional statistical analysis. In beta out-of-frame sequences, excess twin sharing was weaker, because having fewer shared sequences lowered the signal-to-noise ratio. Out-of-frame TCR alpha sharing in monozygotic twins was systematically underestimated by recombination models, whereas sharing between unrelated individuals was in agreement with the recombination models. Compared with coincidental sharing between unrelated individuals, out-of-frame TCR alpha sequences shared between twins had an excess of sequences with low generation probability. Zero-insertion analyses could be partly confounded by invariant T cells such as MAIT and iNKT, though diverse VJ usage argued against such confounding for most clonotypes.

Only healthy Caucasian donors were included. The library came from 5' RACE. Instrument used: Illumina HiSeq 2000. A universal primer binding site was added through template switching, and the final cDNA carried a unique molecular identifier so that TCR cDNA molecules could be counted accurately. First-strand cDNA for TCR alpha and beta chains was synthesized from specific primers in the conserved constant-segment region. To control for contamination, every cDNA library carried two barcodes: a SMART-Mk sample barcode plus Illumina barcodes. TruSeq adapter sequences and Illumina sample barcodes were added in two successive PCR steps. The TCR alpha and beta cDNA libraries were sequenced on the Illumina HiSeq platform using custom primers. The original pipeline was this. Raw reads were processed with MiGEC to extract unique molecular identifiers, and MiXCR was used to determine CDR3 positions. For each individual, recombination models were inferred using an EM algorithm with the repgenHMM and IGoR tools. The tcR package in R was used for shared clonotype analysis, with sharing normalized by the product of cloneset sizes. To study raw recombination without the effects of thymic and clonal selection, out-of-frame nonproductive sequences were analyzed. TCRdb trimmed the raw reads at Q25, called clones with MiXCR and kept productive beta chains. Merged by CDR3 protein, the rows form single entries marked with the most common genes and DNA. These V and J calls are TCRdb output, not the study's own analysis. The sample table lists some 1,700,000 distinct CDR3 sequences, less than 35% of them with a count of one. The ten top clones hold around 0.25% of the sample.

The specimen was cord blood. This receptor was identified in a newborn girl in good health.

The base sequence is TGTGCCAGCAGTCTGAGTTCAGGGTTGGATGGCTACACCTTC. It specifies CASSLSSGLDGYTF. The rearranged chain carries TRBV27 and TRBJ1-2; the D segment could be TRBD1, given 5 matching bases. The CDR3 sequence holds 14 residues, the cysteine and phenylalanine included. Of all the DNA, just the CDR3 is kept, 42 bases in frame from base 1. CDR1 and CDR2, per the germline V gene (reference sequence), are MNHEY and SMNVEV. A distance of 16 bases separates the germline ends of V and J, which lose 5 bases and 6 bases respectively.